This T cell receptor (beta chain) was recovered during a study of TIL therapy for anti-PD-1-resistant metastatic lung cancer. The overall study: Patients had a median age of about 50 years (range 38-75).

Details on this clone: As yet, its antigen is unknown.

Notes on the study in general: The cohort had more treatment-naive, never-smoker and oncogene-addicted patients than typical. Infused TIL clonotypes partially replaced the baseline blood repertoire, then decayed over months.

This was the immunoSEQ v3 assay. Sequencing was performed with immunoSEQ multiplex PCR; in TCRdb, only in-frame clones are kept and a portion is missing. The sample holds approximately 16,000 clones, over 65% seen once. The time point is: pre-treatment sample, taken before nivolumab and TIL therapy. Patients were adults with stage 4 NSCLC. Per germline, CDR1 SGHRS and CDR2 YFSETQ. CDR3 length equals 15 residues. Trimming took off 0 bases at V and 5 bases at J, with 14 bases between the two ends. The rearrangement joins TRBV5-1 to TRBJ1-1; no clear D. Sequencing used blood, obtained at baseline. The clonotype comes from a person aged 30 to 80 with non-small cell lung cancer. CDR3 sequence reads: CASSLDILKRTEAFF. DNA of the CDR3: TGCGCCAGCAGCTTGGACATTCTAAAGAGGACTGAAGCTTTCTTT.